In its sample, the clone carrying this T cell receptor beta chain was seen once. The antigen is unknown. This entry comes from a study of cytomegalovirus exposure and HLA in healthy donors. Notes on the study in general: Reports indicate that TCR beta sequences accurately predicted the HLA-A and HLA-B alleles of most subjects.

Losses at the gene ends were 7 bases for V and 2 bases for J; bases not matched to a gene: 10. There are 15 residues in the CDR3. Germline CDR1 SNHLY, CDR2 FYNNEI. The PCR ran on 60 Vbeta and 13 Jbeta primers. This table comes from immunoSEQ multiplex PCR, and its TCRdb copy is limited to in-frame clones, with some not included. The sample includes 85,000 to 130,000 clones, almost 80% of them seen just once. This clonotype was obtained from a man between 60 and 75 years old in good health and CMV-seropositive. Input material: PBMCs. The rearrangement uses TRBV2 and TRBJ1-1; 7 bases align to TRBD1. The CDR3 sequence: CASTRRGQLNTEAFF. The CDR3 DNA reads as TGTGCCAGCACCCGAAGGGGACAGCTAAACACTGAAGCTTTCTTT. The full variable domain, with the rest looked up from reference TRBV2 and TRBJ1-1, is EPEVTQTPSHQVTQMGQEVILRCVPISNHLYFYWYRQILGQKVEFLVSFYNNEISEKSEIFDDQFSVERPDGSNFTLKIRSTKLEDSAMYFCASTRRGQLNTEAFFGQGTRLTVV.